Listed below are T cell receptor beta chains from one sample, sequenced in a study of shared clonotypes between healthy human individuals. Measured with immunoSEQ multiplex PCR; TCRdb has only the in-frame clones, and not every one. The sample has some 2,100,000 clones, about 92% seen once. The sample comprised naive CD8+ T cells from PBMCs. The origin of the receptors is a man younger than 30 in good health. Some clones in this sample may be carry-over from other donors' samples. Each CDR3 is given with its conserved first and last residue. D genes are given only for firm matches. Where a row states a size, it is once, few, many or the class of an expanded clone; other rows omit it.

clone size	J gene	V gene	D gene	CDR3 DNA	CDR3 protein
-	TRBJ1-2	TRBV7-2	TRBD1	TGTGCCAGCAGCCCCTTGTCCCCTACAGGGGGCGTTAACGGCTACACCTTC	CASSPLSPTGGVNGYTF
-	TRBJ2-6	TRBV2	TRBD2	TGTGCCAGCAGTGGACCGGGACTAGCGGACTCTGGGGCCAACGTCCTGACTTTC	CASSGPGLADSGANVLTF
-	TRBJ2-7	TRBV5-6	TRBD2	TGTGCCAGCAGCTTGGCCTCTAGCGGGTACTACGAGCAGTACTTC	CASSLASSGYYEQYF
once	TRBJ2-3	TRBV6-5	TRBD1	TGTGCCAGCAGTTACTCTGACAGGGCGGGAGATACGCAGTATTTT	CASSYSDRAGDTQYF
-	TRBJ2-7	TRBV13	-	TGTGCCAGCAGCTTAGGCCGGCAGAACGACCTGCTTTTC	CASSLGRQNDLLF
-	TRBJ2-2	TRBV7-6	TRBD1	TGTGCCAGCAGCTCCAGGGGGCTGAACACCGGGGAGCTGTTTTTT	CASSSRGLNTGELFF
-	TRBJ2-2	TRBV7-9	-	TGTGCCAGCAGTCTAGGTAACACCGGGGAGCTGTTTTTT	CASSLGNTGELFF
-	TRBJ2-2	TRBV28	TRBD1	TGTGCCAGCAGTTTCGATGTTACAGGGGGCTTTTCTGAAACCGGGGAGCTGTTTTTT	CASSFDVTGGFSETGELFF
-	TRBJ2-1	TRBV14	-	TGTGCCAGCAGCTTGCCGCGTTCCTACAATGAGCAGTTCTTC	CASSLPRSYNEQFF
-	TRBJ1-2	TRBV4-1	TRBD1	TGCGCCAGCAGCCCCTCGGAGGGGGCCGGCTATGGCTACACCTTC	CASSPSEGAGYGYTF
-	TRBJ2-7	TRBV6-1	TRBD2	TGTGCCAGCAGTGAATCTGTAGTAGCGGGAGGGCCCTACGAGCAGTACTTC	CASSESVVAGGPYEQYF
once	TRBJ2-2	TRBV2	-	TGTGCCAGCATCCCCTCCCTCCTCGCGGGAGGGGAGCTGTTTTTT	CASIPSLLAGGELFF
-	TRBJ2-1	TRBV28	TRBD2	TGTGCCAGCAGTGCCGGACTAGCGGGGGATAGCTCCTACAATGAGCAGTTCTTC	CASSAGLAGDSSYNEQFF
-	TRBJ2-1	TRBV27	-	TGTGCCAGCAGGGAAGGGACAACGAACCTGAATGAGCAGTTCTTC	CASREGTTNLNEQFF
-	TRBJ2-7	TRBV4-1	-	TGCGCCAGCAGCCAAGTGACCCTTGGTGCGTACGAGCAGTACTTC	CASSQVTLGAYEQYF
-	TRBJ2-3	TRBV27	-	TGTGCCAGCAGTTTAACAGATACGCAGTATTTT	CASSLTDTQYF
-	TRBJ1-2	TRBV9	-	TGTGCCAGCAGCGCAACAGGACAATCAAACTATGGCTACACCTTC	CASSATGQSNYGYTF
-	TRBJ2-3	TRBV27	TRBD2	TGTGCCATCCGGGGACTAGCGGGTGTCACAGATACGCAGTATTTT	CAIRGLAGVTDTQYF
-	TRBJ1-1	TRBV5-4	-	TGTGCCAGCAGCGGGGGTGGGGGTACTGAAGCTTTCTTT	CASSGGGGTEAFF
-	TRBJ2-7	TRBV9	TRBD2	TGTGCCAGCACGCCTAGCGGGAGGGCCCAGACCGACGAGCAGTACTTC	CASTPSGRAQTDEQYF
-	TRBJ2-7	TRBV5-4	-	TGTGCCAGCAGCTCCCACCGGGACTCTATCTACGAGCAGTACTTC	CASSSHRDSIYEQYF
-	TRBJ2-7	TRBV10-1	TRBD1	TGCGCCAGCAGTGATTCGGACAGGAGAACCGACTACGAGCAGTACTTC	CASSDSDRRTDYEQYF
-	TRBJ2-7	TRBV7-9	TRBD2	TGTGCCAGCAGCTCGGGACTAGCTTACTACGAGCAGTACTTC	CASSSGLAYYEQYF
-	TRBJ2-1	TRBV7-9	TRBD2	TGTGCCACACGCCTAGCGGGGGAGAGCAATGAGCAGTTCTTC	CATRLAGESNEQFF
-	TRBJ1-5	TRBV4-1	TRBD1	TGCGCCAGCAGCCAACGATACGAGACAGGGAACGGTCAGCCCCAGCATTTT	CASSQRYETGNGQPQHF
-	TRBJ1-2	TRBV7-2	-	TGTGCCAGCAGCCTCGGGACGGGAGACTATGGCTACACCTTC	CASSLGTGDYGYTF
-	TRBJ2-7	TRBV5-1	-	TGCGCCAGCAGCGCTACAGACGCCATCTACGAGCAGTACTTC	CASSATDAIYEQYF
-	TRBJ2-3	TRBV28	-	TGTGCCAGCATATCGGGGGGCCCCACAGATACGCAGTATTTT	CASISGGPTDTQYF
-	TRBJ2-1	TRBV27	-	TGTGCCAGCACGCGACAGGACGGGCTCCCTTGGAATGAGCAGTTCTTC	CASTRQDGLPWNEQFF
-	TRBJ1-3	TRBV28	-	TGTGCCAGCAACCCTCCCGCCGGAAACACCATATATTTT	CASNPPAGNTIYF
-	TRBJ2-3	TRBV7-9	-	TGTGCCAGCAGCCTCGTCCTTCAAGATACGCAGTATTTT	CASSLVLQDTQYF